The clone carrying this T cell receptor beta chain was counted only a few times. This CDR3 has 18 residues. The germline V and J ends were trimmed by 1 base and 2 bases, with 20 bases remaining between them. The germline gives CDR1 SGHTA, CDR2 FQGNSA. This sample is part of a study of T-cell reconstitution after alpha-beta-depleted transplantation in children. TCRbeta library construction was performed incorporating unique molecular identifiers. Each CDR3 protein gets one entry after TCRdb re-called the PCR reads with MiXCR. The profile shows 190,000 or so distinct CDR3 sequences, 6.5% to 7.5% of them singletons.

Sequenced material: PBMCs from the stem cell graft donor, taken from the stem cell graft. This chain links TRBV7-2 with TRBJ2-5; D unclear. The clonotype comes from a human donor who donated a stem cell graft to a child with Wiskott-Aldrich syndrome. CDR3 in amino acids: CASSLGLGPGRLQETQYF. CDR3 nucleotide sequence: TGTGCCAGCAGCTTAGGGCTGGGCCCCGGACGTTTGCAAGAGACCCAGTACTTC.